The count of the clone carrying this T cell receptor beta chain is one. CDR1 SNHLY and CDR2 FYNNEI come from the germline V gene. V was trimmed by 5 bases and J by 4 bases, leaving 18 bases between them. CDR3 length: 16 amino acids. The template for TCR beta VDJ and CDR3 sequence profiling was genomic DNA. TCRdb called the reads again in MiXCR, with one record for every CDR3 protein. Here the sample spans about 210,000 distinct CDR3 sequences, over 60% being singletons. These data belong to a study of CD8+CD57+ T cells in acquired aplastic anemia. The clonotype was recovered from a human donor in good health. This chain joins TRBV2 and TRBJ1-5, with TRBD1 as a possible D gene (6 bases). Sequenced sample: sorted CD4+, CD8+, or CD8+CD57+ T cells (not recorded which) from PBMCs. CDR3 nucleotides: TGTGCCAGCAGTCTACAGGGTGCGGCGGCTAATCAGCCCCAGCATTTT. Translation: CASSLQGAAANQPQHF.